This TCR beta chain was documented in a study of control samples from healthy donors and cancer patients. The CDR3 contains 13 residues. Germline lookup yields CDR1 ENHRY and CDR2 SYGVKD. V shed 9 bases, J shed 3 bases, and the junction held 3 bases outside the gene matches. Libraries were prepared by immunoSEQ multiplex PCR; TCRdb keeps only in-frame clonotypes and omits some of them. The table includes some 150,000 clones, approximately 94% detected once. Source material: blood. The chain employs TRBV10-3 and TRBJ2-7, with 12 positions matching TRBD1. The TCR was taken from a man aged 40-49 years in good health. In nucleotides, the CDR3 is TGTGCCATGGGGACAGGGGGCGGCTACGAGCAGTACTTC. It codes for CAMGTGGGYEQYF.